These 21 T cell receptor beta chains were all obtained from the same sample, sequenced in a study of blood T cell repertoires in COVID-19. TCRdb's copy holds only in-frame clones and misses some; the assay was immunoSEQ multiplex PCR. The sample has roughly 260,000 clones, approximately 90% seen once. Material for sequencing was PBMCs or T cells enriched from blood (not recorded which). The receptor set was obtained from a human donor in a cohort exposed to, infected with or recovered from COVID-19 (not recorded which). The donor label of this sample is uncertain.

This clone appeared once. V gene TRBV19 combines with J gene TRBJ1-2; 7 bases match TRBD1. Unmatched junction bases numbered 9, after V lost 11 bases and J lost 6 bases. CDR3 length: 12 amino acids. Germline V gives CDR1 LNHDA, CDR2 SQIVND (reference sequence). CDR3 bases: TGTGCCTCAAAGAAGGGGGCGCATGGCTACACCTTC. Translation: CASKKGAHGYTF.

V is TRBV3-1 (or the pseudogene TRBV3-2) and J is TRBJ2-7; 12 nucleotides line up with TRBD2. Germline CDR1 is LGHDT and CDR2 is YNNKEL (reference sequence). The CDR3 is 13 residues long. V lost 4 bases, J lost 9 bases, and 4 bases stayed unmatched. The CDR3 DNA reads TGTGCCAGCAGCCGCCAGACTAGCGGGGGGCAGTACTTC. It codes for CASSRQTSGGQYF.

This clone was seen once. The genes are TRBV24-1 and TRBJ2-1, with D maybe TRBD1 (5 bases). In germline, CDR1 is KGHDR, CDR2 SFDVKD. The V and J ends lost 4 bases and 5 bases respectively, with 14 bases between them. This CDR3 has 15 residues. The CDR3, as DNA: TGTGCCACCAGTGACCCACAGTCGACAGACAATGAGCAGTTCTTC. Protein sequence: CATSDPQSTDNEQFF.

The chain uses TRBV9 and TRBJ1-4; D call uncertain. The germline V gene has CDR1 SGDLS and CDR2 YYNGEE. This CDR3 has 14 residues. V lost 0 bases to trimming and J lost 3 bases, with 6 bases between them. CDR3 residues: CASSVDPANEKLFF. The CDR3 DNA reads TGTGCCAGCAGCGTAGACCCGGCTAATGAAAAACTGTTTTTT.

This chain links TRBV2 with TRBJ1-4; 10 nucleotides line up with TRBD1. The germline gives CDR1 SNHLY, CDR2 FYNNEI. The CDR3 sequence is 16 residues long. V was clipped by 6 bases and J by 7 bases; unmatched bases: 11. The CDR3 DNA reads TGTGCCAGCAGCGTCGGACAGGGGGTTCGGGGTGAAAAACTGTTTTTT. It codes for CASSVGQGVRGEKLFF.

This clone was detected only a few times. CDR3 nucleotides: TGTGCCAGCAGCCAAGCAGAAGGCGGCGGAGGCTCCTATGGCTACACCTTC. It codes for CASSQAEGGGGSYGYTF. The V gene is TRBV4-2, the J gene TRBJ1-2; D not certain. Germline V lookup: CDR1 LGHNA, CDR2 YNFKEQ. The CDR3 has 17 amino acids. V was shortened by 1 base and J by 4 bases, with 19 bases between the two germline ends.

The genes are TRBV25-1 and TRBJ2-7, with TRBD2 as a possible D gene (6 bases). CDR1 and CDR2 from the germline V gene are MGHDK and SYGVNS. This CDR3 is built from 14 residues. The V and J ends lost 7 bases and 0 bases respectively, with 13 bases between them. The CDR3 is CASMEGWPSYEQYF. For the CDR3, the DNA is TGTGCCAGCATGGAGGGCTGGCCCTCCTACGAGCAGTACTTC.

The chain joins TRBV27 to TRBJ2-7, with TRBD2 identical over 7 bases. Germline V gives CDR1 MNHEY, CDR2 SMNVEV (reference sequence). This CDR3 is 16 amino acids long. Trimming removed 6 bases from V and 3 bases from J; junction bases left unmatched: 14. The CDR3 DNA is TGTGCCAGCAGACCTGAGCCCTGGGACTACATCTACGAGCAGTACTTC. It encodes CASRPEPWDYIYEQYF.

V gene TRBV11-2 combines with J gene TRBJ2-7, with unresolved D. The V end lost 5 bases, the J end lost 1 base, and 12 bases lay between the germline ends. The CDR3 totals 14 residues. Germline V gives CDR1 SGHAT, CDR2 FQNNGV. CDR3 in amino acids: CASSPVSVSYEQYF. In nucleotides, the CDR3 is TGTGCCAGCAGCCCGGTATCGGTGTCCTACGAGCAGTACTTC.

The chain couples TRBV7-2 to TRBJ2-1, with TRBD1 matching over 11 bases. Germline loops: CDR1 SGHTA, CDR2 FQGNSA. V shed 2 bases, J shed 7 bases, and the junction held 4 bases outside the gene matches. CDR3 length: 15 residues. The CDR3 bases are TGTGCCAGCAGCTTATCGGGGACAGGGGGGAATGAGCAGTTCTTC. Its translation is CASSLSGTGGNEQFF.

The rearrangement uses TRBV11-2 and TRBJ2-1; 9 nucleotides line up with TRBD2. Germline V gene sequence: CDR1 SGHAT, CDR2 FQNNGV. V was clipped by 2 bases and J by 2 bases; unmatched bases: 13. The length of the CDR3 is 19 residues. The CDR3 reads CASSLIRSRRGGPYNEQFF. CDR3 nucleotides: TGTGCCAGCAGCTTAATAAGATCGAGGCGGGGGGGCCCCTACAATGAGCAGTTCTTC.

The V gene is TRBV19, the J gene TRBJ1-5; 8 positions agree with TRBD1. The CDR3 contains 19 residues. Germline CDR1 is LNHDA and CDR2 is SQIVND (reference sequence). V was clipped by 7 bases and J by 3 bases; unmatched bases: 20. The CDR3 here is CASIPPGGAYSGPNQPQHF. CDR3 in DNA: TGTGCCAGTATCCCCCCAGGGGGCGCTTACTCGGGGCCCAATCAGCCCCAGCATTTT. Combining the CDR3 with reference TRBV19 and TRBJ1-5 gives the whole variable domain DGGITQSPKYLFRKEGQNVTLSCEQNLNHDAMYWYRQDPGQGLRLIYYSQIVNDFQKGDIAEGYSVSREKKESFPLTVTSAQKNPTAFYLCASIPPGGAYSGPNQPQHFGDGTRLSIL.

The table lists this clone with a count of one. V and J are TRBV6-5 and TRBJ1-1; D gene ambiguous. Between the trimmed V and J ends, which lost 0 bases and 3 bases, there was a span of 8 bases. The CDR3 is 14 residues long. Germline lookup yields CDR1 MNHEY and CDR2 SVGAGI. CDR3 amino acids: CASSYSRVHTEAFF. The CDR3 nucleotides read TGTGCCAGCAGTTACTCGCGGGTCCACACTGAAGCTTTCTTT.

The CDR3: CASSPGTGGGYTF. CDR3 nucleotide sequence: TGTGCCAGCAGCCCAGGGACAGGGGGTGGCTACACCTTC. The gene calls are TRBV2 and TRBJ1-2; 11 nucleotides match TRBD1. This CDR3 is built from 13 residues. The J segment lost 7 bases and the V segment lost 6 bases, leaving 4 bases of the junction unmatched. The germline V gene has CDR1 SNHLY and CDR2 FYNNEI.

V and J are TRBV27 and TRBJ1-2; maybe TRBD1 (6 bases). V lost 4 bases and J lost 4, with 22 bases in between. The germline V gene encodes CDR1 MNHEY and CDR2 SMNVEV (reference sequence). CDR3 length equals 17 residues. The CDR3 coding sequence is TGTGCCAGCAGTTCCATCCTCAGGGGAGTCACTACCTATGGCTACACCTTC. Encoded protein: CASSSILRGVTTYGYTF.

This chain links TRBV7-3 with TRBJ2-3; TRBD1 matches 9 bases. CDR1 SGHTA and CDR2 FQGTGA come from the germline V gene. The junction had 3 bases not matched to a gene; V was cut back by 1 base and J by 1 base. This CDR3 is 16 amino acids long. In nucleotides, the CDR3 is TGTGCCAGCAGCTTAATGGGACAGGGCGGCACAGATACGCAGTATTTT. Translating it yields CASSLMGQGGTDTQYF.

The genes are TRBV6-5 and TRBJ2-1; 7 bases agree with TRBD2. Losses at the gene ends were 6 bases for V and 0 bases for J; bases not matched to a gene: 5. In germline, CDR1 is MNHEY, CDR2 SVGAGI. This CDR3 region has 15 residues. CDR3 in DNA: TGTGCCAGCAGACGAGCGGGAAGCTCCTACAATGAGCAGTTCTTC. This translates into CASRRAGSSYNEQFF.

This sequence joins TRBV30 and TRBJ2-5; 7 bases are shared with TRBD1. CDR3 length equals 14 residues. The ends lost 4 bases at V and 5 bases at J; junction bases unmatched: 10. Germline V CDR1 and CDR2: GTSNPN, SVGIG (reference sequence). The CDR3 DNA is TGTGCCTGGACCCGGGACAGTTGGATGGAGACCCAGTACTTC. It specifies CAWTRDSWMETQYF.

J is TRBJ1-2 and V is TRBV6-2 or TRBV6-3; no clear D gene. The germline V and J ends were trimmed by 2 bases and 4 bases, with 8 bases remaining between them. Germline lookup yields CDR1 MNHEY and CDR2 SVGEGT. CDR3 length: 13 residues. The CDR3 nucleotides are TGTGCCAGCAGTTACGGGCGGGCCTATGGCTACACCTTC. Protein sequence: CASSYGRAYGYTF.

This CDR3 is CASSDQPALTGSLGGYTF. In DNA form, the CDR3 reads TGTGCCAGCAGTGACCAGCCGGCCCTAACAGGGAGTCTCGGTGGCTACACCTTC. The chain uses TRBV6-4 and TRBJ1-2; possible D gene TRBD1, 6 bases. The CDR3 loop spans 18 amino acids. The V gene's germline CDR1 is MRHNA and CDR2 SNTAGT. Trimming cost V 2 bases and J 7 bases, with 26 bases left between them.

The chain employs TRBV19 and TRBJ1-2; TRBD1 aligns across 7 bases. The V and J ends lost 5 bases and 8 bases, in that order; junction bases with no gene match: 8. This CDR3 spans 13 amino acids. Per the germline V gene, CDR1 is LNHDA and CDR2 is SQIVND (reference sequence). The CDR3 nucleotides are TGTGCCAGTAGTCCCGACAGGGTTGGGGGCTACACCTTC. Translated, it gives CASSPDRVGGYTF. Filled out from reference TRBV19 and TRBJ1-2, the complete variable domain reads DGGITQSPKYLFRKEGQNVTLSCEQNLNHDAMYWYRQDPGQGLRLIYYSQIVNDFQKGDIAEGYSVSREKKESFPLTVTSAQKNPTAFYLCASSPDRVGGYTFGSGTRLTVV.